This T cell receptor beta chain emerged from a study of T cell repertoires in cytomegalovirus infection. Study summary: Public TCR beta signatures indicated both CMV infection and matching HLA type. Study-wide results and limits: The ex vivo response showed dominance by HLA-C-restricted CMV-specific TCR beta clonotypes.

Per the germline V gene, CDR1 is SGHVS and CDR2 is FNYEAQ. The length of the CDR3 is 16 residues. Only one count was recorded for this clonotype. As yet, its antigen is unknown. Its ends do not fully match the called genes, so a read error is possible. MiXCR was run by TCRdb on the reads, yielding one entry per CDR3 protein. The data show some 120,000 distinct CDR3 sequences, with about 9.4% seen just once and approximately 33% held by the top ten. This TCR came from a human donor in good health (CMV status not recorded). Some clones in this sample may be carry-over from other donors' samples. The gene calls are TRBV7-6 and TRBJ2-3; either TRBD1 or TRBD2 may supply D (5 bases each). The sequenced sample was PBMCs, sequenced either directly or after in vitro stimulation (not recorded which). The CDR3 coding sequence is TGTCCCAGCAGCGCCTCGGGGCTGTCGGGCACAGATATGCAGTATTTT. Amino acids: CPSSASGLSGTDMQYF.